The following is a TCR beta chain sequence with its context. Cohort assignment relied on participant-reported clinical history. The data stem from a study of blood T cell repertoires in COVID-19. Study in general: Acute and convalescent COVID-19 samples came from the United States, Italy and Spain. PBMCs, B-cell-depleted T cells, or T cells were the source of the cDNA or gDNA that made up the material.

Original processing methods: Estimates of nucleated cell counts were drawn from the amplification of reference gene primers. Clones were read by immunoSEQ multiplex PCR, and TCRdb kept only the in-frame ones, dropping some. V and J calls plus clone size are reproduced from that table; the DNA served to infer D and trimming. The table shows some 270,000 clones, with about nine tenths occurring only once. The CDR3 consists of 15 residues. Germline lookup yields CDR1 LNHDA and CDR2 SQIVND (reference sequence). V lost 5 bases, J lost 2 bases, and 8 bases stayed unmatched. The receptor was derived from a woman between 40 and 50 years old who had recovered from COVID-19. The rearrangement links TRBV19 to TRBJ2-5, with 7 bases aligning to TRBD1. The specimen sequenced was PBMCs or T cells enriched from blood (not recorded which). The CDR3 DNA reads as TGTGCCAGTAGTCGAGCTCCGGGACAGCAAGAGACCCAGTACTTC. This sequence encodes CASSRAPGQQETQYF.